What follows are 5 T cell receptor beta chains derived from one specimen sequenced in a study of cytomegalovirus exposure and HLA in healthy donors. The PCR employed 60 Vbeta primers together with 13 Jbeta primers. Assay: immunoSEQ multiplex PCR; the TCRdb copy retains only in-frame clones and omits some. The sample records around 180,000 clones, about 88% being singletons. The sequenced sample consisted of PBMCs. The receptors derive from a girl less than two years old in good health and CMV-seronegative.

The chain uses TRBV29-1 and TRBJ1-2, with 9 nucleotides matching TRBD1. Germline values: CDR1 SQVTM, CDR2 ANQGSEA. The CDR3 extends over 13 amino acids. J gave up 6 bases and V 6 bases, and 8 bases lay outside the gene matches. CDR3 in DNA: TGCAGCGTCCGCGACAGGGGGTTCGATGGCTACACCTTC. Encoded protein: CSVRDRGFDGYTF.

This chain joins TRBV5-6 and TRBJ2-1; 7 nucleotides agree with TRBD2. Germline CDR1 reads SGHDT; CDR2 reads YYEEEE. This CDR3 is 14 amino acids long. The trim removed 4 bases at V and 6 bases at J, leaving 7 bases unmatched. The chain's CDR3 is CASSHQGGLNEQFF. CDR3 nucleotides: TGTGCCAGCAGCCACCAGGGAGGGCTCAATGAGCAGTTCTTC.

The chain couples TRBV5-1 to TRBJ2-1; 14 bases match TRBD2. This CDR3 comprises 17 residues. Germline-derived CDR1 and CDR2 are SGHRS and YFSETQ. J was trimmed by 6 bases and V by 3 bases; bases with no gene match: 8. CDR3 sequence reads: CASSSRLAGGPVNEQFF. CDR3 in DNA: TGCGCCAGCAGCTCGCGACTAGCGGGAGGGCCGGTCAATGAGCAGTTCTTC.

The genes are TRBV19 and TRBJ2-5, with a possible D match to TRBD2 (5 bases). Germline assignment: CDR1 LNHDA and CDR2 SQIVND (reference sequence). V lost 1 base and J lost 3, with 9 bases in between. CDR3 length equals 14 residues. CDR3 amino acids: CASSIAGVKETQYF. CDR3 DNA sequence: TGTGCCAGTAGTATAGCCGGGGTAAAAGAGACCCAGTACTTC.

The chain employs TRBV7-6 and TRBJ2-7; TRBD2 aligns across 7 bases. From germline, CDR1 is SGHVS and CDR2 FNYEAQ. The CDR3 totals 14 residues. With V trimmed by 6 bases and J by 1 base, 6 bases remained unmatched. The CDR3 DNA is TGTGCCAGCAGTCCGGGCGGGGGTTCCTACGAGCAGTACTTC. This gives the protein CASSPGGGSYEQYF. Combining the CDR3 with reference TRBV7-6 and TRBJ2-7 gives the whole variable domain GAGVSQSPRYKVTKRGQDVALRCDPISGHVSLYWYRQALGQGPEFLTYFNYEAQQDKSGLPNDRFSAERPEGSISTLTIQRTEQRDSAMYRCASSPGGGSYEQYFGPGTRLTVT.